Listed below are T cell receptor beta chains from one sample, sequenced in a study of blood T cell repertoires in COVID-19. Assay used: immunoSEQ multiplex PCR; TCRdb lists only in-frame clones, some missing. This sample has 150,000 to 200,000 clones, with over 70% found just once. The sample taken for sequencing was peripheral blood. All receptors come from a man between 65 and 85 years old with acute or convalescent COVID-19. Both conserved end residues are part of each CDR3. D genes are given only for firm matches. The size of a clone is reported for some rows only, either as once, few or many, or as a class for expanded clones.

TRBV11-2	TRBJ1-5	-	-	TGTGCCAGCAGCTTAGTTGGTGGGGGGGGTCCCCAGCATTTT	CASSLVGGGGPQHF
TRBV10-3	TRBJ2-1	-	TRBD2	TGTGCCATCAGTGGCCGACTAGCGGGTATCGCTCTCAATGAGCAGTTCTTC	CAISGRLAGIALNEQFF
TRBV11-2	TRBJ2-7	-	TRBD2	TGTGCCAGCAGCTTAGGAAGGGGAGGGGTCTACGAGCAGTACTTC	CASSLGRGGVYEQYF
TRBV4-3	TRBJ1-1	-	-	TGCGCCAGCAGCCAGGAACGGACGCTTCGGGGCACTGAAGCTTTCTTT	CASSQERTLRGTEAFF
TRBV5-1	TRBJ2-3	-	-	TGCGCCAGCAGCTTACTCCGGGGCACAGATACGCAGTATTTT	CASSLLRGTDTQYF
TRBV4-1	TRBJ2-1	-	-	TGCGCCAGCAGCCAAGTGTCTAGCCGAAACAATGAGCAGTTCTTC	CASSQVSSRNNEQFF
TRBV6-5	TRBJ2-7	-	-	TGTGCCAGCAGGATCTTTGGCACCGCCTACGAGCAGTACTTC	CASRIFGTAYEQYF
TRBV5-1	TRBJ2-5	-	TRBD1	TGCGCCAGCAGTCTCGGGACAGAAGAGAGGTCCCAGTACTTC	CASSLGTEERSQYF
TRBV7-9	TRBJ2-5	-	-	TGTGCCAGCAGTTTTACAAGTCAAGAGACCCAGTACTTC	CASSFTSQETQYF
TRBV5-4	TRBJ1-1	-	TRBD1	TGTGCCAGCAGCGCCGGACAGGGGGATAGGGGCACTGAAGCTTTCTTT	CASSAGQGDRGTEAFF
TRBV29-1	TRBJ2-7	-	TRBD1	TGCAGCGTTCGGACAGGGGCCCACGAGCAGTACTTC	CSVRTGAHEQYF
TRBV7-9	TRBJ2-3	-	TRBD2	TGTGCCAGCAGCTTGGGACTAGCAGTGGGCACAGATACGCAGTATTTT	CASSLGLAVGTDTQYF
TRBV2	TRBJ2-1	-	TRBD2	TGTGCCAGCAGGGGACTAGTTTACTACAATGAGCAGTTCTTC	CASRGLVYYNEQFF
TRBV6-5	TRBJ1-5	-	-	TGTGCCAGCAGTTACGAACTTCAGCCCCAGCATTTT	CASSYELQPQHF
TRBV9	TRBJ2-5	-	-	TGTGCCAGCAGCCCCACCGGGACATCTCAAGAGACCCAGTACTTC	CASSPTGTSQETQYF
TRBV19	TRBJ2-1	-	TRBD2	TGTGCCAGTAGAGGCGGGAGCTCCTACAATGAGCAGTTCTTC	CASRGGSSYNEQFF
TRBV10-3	TRBJ2-1	-	-	TGTGCCATCAGTCAATTGGGGGCCCACAATGAGCAGTTCTTC	CAISQLGAHNEQFF
TRBV5-4	TRBJ1-2	-	-	TGTGCCAGCAGCTTGGCCGGGGGTATAAATGGCTACACCTTC	CASSLAGGINGYTF
TRBV5-1	TRBJ2-7	once	TRBD1	TGCGCCAGCAGCATCCCGACAGGGGGCGACGAGCAGTACTTC	CASSIPTGGDEQYF
TRBV4-1	TRBJ2-7	-	-	TGCGCCAGCAGCCAAGATCTAGTGGGGGCCAGATGGCAGTACTTC	CASSQDLVGARWQYF
TRBV12-3/TRBV12-4	TRBJ1-5	-	-	TGTGCCAGCAGTCCAGTCAGGGATCAGCCCCAGCATTTT	CASSPVRDQPQHF
TRBV28	TRBJ2-1	-	-	TGTGCCAGCAGTCCCGGGTGGGTTTCGAACAATGAGCAGTTCTTC	CASSPGWVSNNEQFF
TRBV15	TRBJ2-1	-	-	TGTGCCACCAGCAGAGATCGAGGGCGGGGCTACAATGAGCAGTTCTTC	CATSRDRGRGYNEQFF